What follows are 21 T cell receptor beta chains derived from one specimen sequenced in a study of vaccination and CD4 T cells after COVID-19. Treatment in this sample: approximately 11-day PBMC culture with coronavirus spike peptide pools or control peptides (ViraFEST assay). Their recognized antigens are unknown. With the Oncomine TCR Beta short-read assay, DNA from cultured CD4+ T cells was sequenced. Each CDR3 protein is one row after TCRdb ran MiXCR on the PCR reads. Of about 15,000 distinct CDR3 sequences in the sample, approximately 48% are singletons; the top ten hold around 7.7%. The sequenced sample was CD4+ T cells from blood, cultured in vitro. Receptors originate from a human donor who had recovered from COVID-19.

CDR3 in amino acids: CASSEGNYGYTF. The CDR3 DNA is TGTGCCAGCAGTGAAGGAAACTATGGCTACACCTTC. V usage is TRBV2 and J usage is TRBJ1-2; no clear D. The V end lost 1 base, the J end lost 2 bases, and 2 bases lay between the germline ends. CDR1 and CDR2 from the germline V gene are SNHLY and FYNNEI. The CDR3 runs 12 residues.

The chain recombines TRBV6-1 with TRBJ2-2; 9 positions match TRBD2. J gave up 4 bases and V 8 bases, and 11 bases lay outside the gene matches. The CDR3 is made up of 16 amino acids. Germline V gene lookup returns CDR1 MNHNS and CDR2 SASEGT. CDR3 sequence reads: CASAPLAGGGTGELFF. The DNA for the CDR3 is TGTGCCAGCGCCCCCTTGGCGGGAGGGGGCACCGGGGAGCTGTTTTTT.

The chain is built from TRBV20-1 and TRBJ2-3, with 9 bases lining up with TRBD2. The ends lost 7 bases at V and 1 base at J; junction bases unmatched: 6. Germline V CDR1 and CDR2: DFQATT, SNEGSKA (reference sequence). The CDR3 length is 14 residues. The CDR3 DNA reads as TGCAGTGTGGCGACTAGCGGAGGCACAGATACGCAGTATTTT. Translation gives CSVATSGGTDTQYF.

The table lists this clonotype with a few counts. The chain uses TRBV19 and TRBJ2-2, with TRBD1 matching 9 bases. V dropped 8 bases and J dropped 6; count of bases not matched to a gene: 7. Germline V lookup: CDR1 LNHDA, CDR2 SQIVND (reference sequence). This CDR3 is built from 14 residues. The CDR3 DNA reads as TGTGCCAGTTGGGACAGGGTGACACCCGGGGAGCTGTTTTTT. It yields the protein CASWDRVTPGELFF.

The chain carries TRBV12-3 or TRBV12-4 and TRBJ2-1, with D uncertain. This CDR3 has 15 amino acids. Between the trimmed V and J ends, which lost 8 bases and 3 bases, there was a span of 17 bases. This chain's CDR3 is CASRSLRVLYNEQFF. CDR3 sequence (DNA): TGTGCCAGCCGCTCCCTAAGGGTGCTCTACAATGAGCAGTTCTTC.

The CDR3 DNA reads as TGCAGTGCTAGAGCGGGGACAGGGATTTCACCCCTCCACTTT. Encoded protein: CSARAGTGISPLHF. The chain links TRBV20-1 to TRBJ1-6; 9 nucleotides match TRBD1. Germline lookup yields CDR1 DFQATT and CDR2 SNEGSKA (reference sequence). The CDR3 has 14 residues. V was pared by 1 base and J by 9 bases, with 4 bases of the junction left unmatched.

In its sample, this clonotype was seen a few times. This chain uses TRBV20-1 with TRBJ1-5; tentative D call: TRBD1 (5 bases). The CDR3 is 12 residues long. Germline CDR1 reads DFQATT; CDR2 reads SNEGSKA (reference sequence). The V end was cut by 4 bases, the J end by 6 bases, with 10 bases between. CDR3 nucleotides: TGCAGTGCTATGCGCGACAGTCAGCCCCAGCATTTT. This translates into CSAMRDSQPQHF.

This clonotype was detected once. The chain has TRBV18 and TRBJ1-1, with TRBD1 as a possible D gene (6 bases). Looked up from germline, CDR1 is KGHSH and CDR2 is LQKENI. This CDR3 is 15 amino acids long. With 2 bases removed from V and 4 bases from J, the gap between germline ends came to 14 bases. CDR3 in DNA: TGTGCCAGCTCACCATGGGGGGGGGCCACCACTGAAGCTTTCTTT. Translated: CASSPWGGATTEAFF. Full variable domain (rest looked up from reference TRBV18 and TRBJ1-1): NAGVMQNPRHLVRRRGQEARLRCSPMKGHSHVYWYRQLPEEGLKFMVYLQKENIIDESGMPKERFSAEFPKEGPSILRIQQVVRGDSAAYFCASSPWGGATTEAFFGQGTRLTVV.

The V gene is TRBV6-1, the J gene TRBJ2-2; D ambiguous. Trimming shortened V by 6 bases and J by 6 bases, and 11 bases separated the two germline ends. The CDR3 contains 13 residues. Germline assignment: CDR1 MNHNS and CDR2 SASEGT. This CDR3 is CASSRLRAGELFF. The CDR3 DNA is TGTGCCAGCAGCCGATTAAGGGCCGGGGAGCTGTTTTTT.

This chain links TRBV7-2 with TRBJ1-6; no clear D gene. The V end was cut by 5 bases, the J end by 8 bases, with 10 bases between. From germline, CDR1 is SGHTA and CDR2 FQGNSA. There are 13 residues in the CDR3. CDR3 amino acids: CASSPALDSPLHF. CDR3 nucleotide sequence: TGTGCCAGCAGCCCCGCCCTCGATTCACCCCTCCACTTT.

V is TRBV6-5 and J is TRBJ1-3; tentative D call: TRBD1 (5 bases). Germline-derived CDR1 and CDR2 are MNHEY and SVGAGI. The V and J ends lost 4 bases and 0 bases respectively, with 10 bases between them. The CDR3 loop spans 15 amino acids. CDR3 DNA sequence: TGTGCCAGCAGTTTGGGGGGGTACTCTGGAAACACCATATATTTT. Translating gives CASSLGGYSGNTIYF.

This chain's CDR3 is CASMGQGRLEQYF. The CDR3 DNA reads as TGTGCCAGTATGGGACAGGGTCGTCTCGAGCAGTACTTC. The rearrangement links TRBV19 to TRBJ2-7, with 9 bases fitting TRBD1. The J segment lost 6 bases and the V segment lost 7 bases, leaving 7 bases of the junction unmatched. The CDR3 has 13 residues. Germline V gene data show CDR1 as LNHDA and CDR2 as SQIVND (reference sequence).

This clonotype was seen more than once but under ten times. The genes are TRBV30 and TRBJ1-2; D possibly corresponds to TRBD1 (6 bases). In germline, CDR1 is GTSNPN, CDR2 SVGIG (reference sequence). V shed 2 bases and J shed 7 bases, with 8 bases lying between them. There are 11 residues in the CDR3. CDR3: CAWSRGAGYTF. The CDR3 nucleotides read TGTGCCTGGAGTAGGGGGGCTGGCTACACCTTC.

The rearrangement links TRBV20-1 to TRBJ2-7; 9 positions agree with TRBD2. Looked up from germline, CDR1 is DFQATT and CDR2 is SNEGSKA (reference sequence). This CDR3 comprises 16 residues. Trimming at V came to 3 bases and at J to 6 bases, leaving 15 bases not matched to a gene. CDR3 bases: TGCAGTGCTAGGGAGATAATAGCGGGAGATAGGGGCGAGCAGTACTTC. Protein: CSAREIIAGDRGEQYF.

This clonotype occurred a few times. This chain joins TRBV20-1 and TRBJ2-3; a weak D match, TRBD2 (5 bases). The V end was cut by 3 bases, the J end by 2 bases, with 15 bases between. The CDR3 spans 15 residues. Germline V gives CDR1 DFQATT, CDR2 SNEGSKA (reference sequence). The CDR3 DNA reads TGCAGTGCTAGTTCATCTAGCTATTCCACAGATACGCAGTATTTT. As protein: CSASSSSYSTDTQYF.

The chain employs TRBV6-4 and TRBJ2-7; D is unresolved. V was cut by 8 bases and J by 1 base, with 27 bases left in between. CDR3 size: 18 residues. From germline, CDR1 is MRHNA and CDR2 SNTAGT. The CDR3 loop is CASQHPPTWGHFSYEQYF. CDR3 bases: TGTGCCAGCCAACATCCCCCAACGTGGGGTCACTTTTCCTACGAGCAGTACTTC.

The chain links TRBV11-3 to TRBJ2-1, with TRBD2 matching 9 bases. Germline CDR1 reads SGHNT; CDR2 reads YENEEA. J gave up 9 bases and V 3 bases, and 9 bases lay outside the gene matches. This CDR3 contains 15 residues. The CDR3 region has the DNA TGTGCCAGCAGCTTGACTAGCGGAGTACTCATTGAGCAGTTCTTC. Translated: CASSLTSGVLIEQFF.

This clonotype was observed a handful of times. This chain connects TRBV28 to TRBJ1-2, with a tentative D call TRBD1 (5 bases). Germline V gene data show CDR1 as MDHEN and CDR2 as SYDVKM. Trimming pared 2 bases from V and 8 bases from J, leaving 12 bases between. This CDR3 comprises 13 residues. CDR3 amino acids: CASSLGTGWGYTF. The CDR3 region has the DNA TGTGCCAGCAGTTTAGGGACTGGCTGGGGCTACACCTTC.

V usage is TRBV24-1 and J usage is TRBJ1-2; no reliable D call. V was pared by 5 bases and J by 1 base, with 4 bases between. Germline V gene sequence: CDR1 KGHDR, CDR2 SFDVKD. The CDR3 extends over 12 amino acids. CDR3 region: CATSADNYGYTF. Written as DNA, the CDR3 is TGTGCCACCAGTGCGGATAACTATGGCTACACCTTC.

The chain carries TRBV5-5 and TRBJ1-1; D is perhaps TRBD1 (5 bases). The germline V and J ends were trimmed by 0 bases and 6 bases, with 21 bases remaining between them. The V gene's germline CDR1 is SGHKS and CDR2 YYEKEE (reference sequence). The CDR3 loop spans 17 amino acids. The CDR3 sequence: CASSLARDGTVPPEAFF. CDR3 in DNA: TGTGCCAGCAGCTTGGCCCGAGATGGGACGGTCCCACCTGAAGCTTTCTTT.

The CDR3 region has the DNA TGTGCCAGCAGTGAAAGGGACTCCGGCACAGATACGCAGTATTTT. Protein sequence: CASSERDSGTDTQYF. The chain has TRBV6-1 and TRBJ2-3, with TRBD2 as a possible D gene (6 bases). The length of the CDR3 is 15 residues. Per the germline V gene, CDR1 is MNHNS and CDR2 is SASEGT. Trimming stripped 2 bases from V and 1 base from J, with 10 bases between.